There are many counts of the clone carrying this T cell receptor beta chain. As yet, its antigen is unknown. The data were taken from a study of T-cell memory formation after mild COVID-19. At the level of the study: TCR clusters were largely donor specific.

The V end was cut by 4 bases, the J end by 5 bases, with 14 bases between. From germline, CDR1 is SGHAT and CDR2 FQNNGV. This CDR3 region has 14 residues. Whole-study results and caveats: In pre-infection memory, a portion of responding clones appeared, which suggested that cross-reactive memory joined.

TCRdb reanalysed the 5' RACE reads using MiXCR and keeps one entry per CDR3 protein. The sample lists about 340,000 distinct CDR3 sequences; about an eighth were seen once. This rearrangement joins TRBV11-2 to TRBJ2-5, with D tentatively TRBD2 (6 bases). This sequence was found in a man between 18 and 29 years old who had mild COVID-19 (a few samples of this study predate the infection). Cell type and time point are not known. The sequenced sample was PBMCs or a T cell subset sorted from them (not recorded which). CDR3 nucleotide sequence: TGTGCCAGCAGCTCGAGACAAGGGAGGGAGACCCAGTACTTC. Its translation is CASSSRQGRETQYF.